What follows are 21 T cell receptor beta chains derived from one specimen sequenced in a study of beta chain features in type 1 diabetes. Whole-study findings and limits: In every one of the four CD4+ subsets, TCRB CDR3s were moderately but significantly shorter in Type 1 diabetes patients.

The investigators reverse transcribed all of the isolated RNA, so they sequenced expressed TCRB transcripts. TCRdb keeps only in-frame clones here, not all; method: immunoSEQ multiplex PCR. The sample carries about 700,000 clones, roughly 12% recorded once. No antigen is known for these receptors. Sequenced material: naive CD4+ T cells from blood. These receptors all stem from a man between 18 and 29 years old with type 1 diabetes.

This clone showed up just a few times. The chain recombines TRBV6-1 with TRBJ1-1, with a weak D call TRBD1 (5 bases). The CDR3 contains 14 residues. The V and J ends lost 3 bases and 2 bases respectively, with 10 bases between them. Germline loops: CDR1 MNHNS, CDR2 SASEGT. This CDR3 reads CASSERGSNTEAFF. In DNA, the CDR3 is TGTGCCAGCAGTGAGAGGGGCAGTAACACTGAAGCTTTCTTT.

There are a few counts of this clone. The gene calls are TRBV7-7 and TRBJ1-4, with a possible D match to TRBD1 (5 bases). This CDR3 comprises 14 residues. The V end was cut by 5 bases, the J end by 7 bases, with 14 bases between. Germline lookup yields CDR1 SSHAT and CDR2 FNYEAQ (reference sequence). Here the CDR3 reads CASSPGGGVEKLFF. CDR3 DNA sequence: TGTGCCAGCAGCCCCGGGGGGGGAGTTGAAAAACTGTTTTTT.

DNA of the CDR3: TGTGCCAGCAGCGGGGGACAGAGGGGTCAGCCCCAGCATTTT. Protein sequence: CASSGGQRGQPQHF. The rearrangement joins TRBV16 to TRBJ1-5, with 7 nucleotides matching TRBD1. CDR1 is KGHSY, CDR2 FQNENV, per germline. The length of the CDR3 is 14 residues. Trimming took 5 bases from V and 6 from J; bases not matched to a gene: 7.

V gene TRBV18 combines with J gene TRBJ1-1; possibly TRBD1 for D (6 bases). Germline CDR1 is KGHSH and CDR2 is LQKENI. The V and J ends lost 4 bases and 1 base respectively, with 13 bases between them. There are 15 residues in the CDR3. CDR3 loop: CASSHSQGPNTEAFF. In DNA, the CDR3 is TGTGCCAGCTCACACTCACAGGGTCCGAACACTGAAGCTTTCTTT.

The CDR3 DNA is TGCGCCAGCAGCCAAGAGTTCCGGGCAGCTTCCTACGAGCAGTACTTC. Translating gives CASSQEFRAASYEQYF. The chain uses TRBV4-1 and TRBJ2-7; D remains ambiguous. The CDR3 runs 16 residues. V lost 0 bases and J 1 base, leaving 13 bases between the germline ends. In germline, CDR1 is MGHRA, CDR2 YSYEKL.

This clone showed up just a few times. The J gene is TRBJ2-3, the V gene TRBV7-9; tentative D call: TRBD2 (5 bases). Looked up from germline, CDR1 is SEHNR and CDR2 is FQNEAQ (reference sequence). Deletions cut 7 bases from V and 7 bases from J, with 15 bases between. The CDR3 runs 13 residues. The CDR3 protein is CASNEFPGNTQYF. CDR3 DNA: TGTGCCAGCAATGAGTTTCCGGGAAATACGCAGTATTTT.

V is TRBV28 and J is TRBJ2-7, with TRBD2 matching over 8 bases. After removal of 7 bases from V and 3 bases from J, the junction contained 8 bases not matched to a gene. The CDR3 spans 14 residues. Germline V lookup: CDR1 MDHEN, CDR2 SYDVKM. CDR3 sequence: CASISPGGHYEQYF. The CDR3 DNA sequence: TGTGCCAGCATTTCCCCGGGGGGGCACTACGAGCAGTACTTC. The full variable domain, rest sourced from reference TRBV28 and TRBJ2-7, is DVKVTQSSRYLVKRTGEKVFLECVQDMDHENMFWYRQDPGLGLRLIYFSYDVKMKEKGDIPEGYSVSREKKERFSLILESASTNQTSMYLCASISPGGHYEQYFGPGTRLTVT.

This clone has only a few counts. J is TRBJ1-1 and V is TRBV25-1; D is undetermined. The V end was cut by 5 bases, the J end by 3 bases, with 10 bases between. CDR1 is MGHDK and CDR2 is SYGVNS in the germline V gene. The CDR3 length is 13 residues. Written as DNA, the CDR3 is TGTGCCAGCAGTTCCCAGGTCTACACTGAAGCTTTCTTT. Protein product: CASSSQVYTEAFF.

The V call is TRBV28, the J call TRBJ1-4, with TRBD1 matching over 7 bases. V was pared by 5 bases and J by 6 bases, with 9 bases of the junction left unmatched. The CDR3 spans 15 residues. Germline V gene data show CDR1 as MDHEN and CDR2 as SYDVKM. Here the CDR3 reads CASSLSTGLHEKLFF. CDR3 DNA sequence: TGTGCCAGCAGTCTCTCGACAGGGTTACATGAAAAACTGTTTTTT.

V is TRBV5-4 and J is TRBJ2-1; 9 nucleotides agree with TRBD1. CDR1 is SGHNT, CDR2 YYREEE, per germline (reference sequence). This CDR3 comprises 12 residues. The ends lost 5 bases at V and 8 bases at J; junction bases unmatched: 2. The CDR3 bases are TGTGCCAGCAGAAGGGACAGGGATGAGCAGTTCTTC. Its translation is CASRRDRDEQFF. The variable domain in full, with the rest retrieved from reference TRBV5-4 and TRBJ2-1, is ETGVTQSPTHLIKTRGQQVTLRCSSQSGHNTVSWYQQALGQGPQFIFQYYREEENGRGNFPPRFSGLQFPNYSSELNVNALELDDSALYLCASRRDRDEQFFGPGTRLTVL.

The chain couples TRBV15 to TRBJ1-2; D is perhaps TRBD1 (6 bases). V was shortened by 4 bases and J by 10 bases, with 10 bases between the two germline ends. Germline V CDR1 and CDR2: LNHNV, YYDKDF (reference sequence). The CDR3 runs to 11 residues. DNA for the CDR3: TGTGCCACCAGCACCGCAGGGGACTACACCTTC. This sequence encodes CATSTAGDYTF. Filled out from reference TRBV15 and TRBJ1-2, the complete variable domain reads DAMVIQNPRYQVTQFGKPVTLSCSQTLNHNVMYWYQQKSSQAPKLLFHYYDKDFNNEADTPDNFQSRRPNTSFCFLDIRSPGLGDTAMYLCATSTAGDYTFGSGTRLTVV.

This clone was seen more than once but under ten times. The chain has TRBV29-1 and TRBJ1-1; D not certain. V shed 4 bases and J shed 6 bases, with 12 bases lying between them. The CDR3 loop spans 12 amino acids. Looked up from germline, CDR1 is SQVTM and CDR2 is ANQGSEA. Here the CDR3 DNA reads TGCAGCGTTGGCGGAACATCCCCTGAAGCTTTCTTT. Protein product: CSVGGTSPEAFF.

The V and J genes are TRBV5-1 and TRBJ2-4; TRBD1 or TRBD2 may be the D gene (5 bases each). The length of the CDR3 is 14 residues. Germline V gene lookup returns CDR1 SGHRS and CDR2 YFSETQ. Trimming shortened V by 0 bases and J by 9 bases, and 13 bases separated the two germline ends. The CDR3 is CASSLGRGEAIQYF. DNA for the CDR3: TGCGCCAGCAGCTTGGGTAGGGGAGAGGCCATTCAGTACTTC.

The chain couples TRBV6-5 to TRBJ2-7; D gene unclear. CDR1 and CDR2 (germline): MNHEY, SVGAGI. There are 11 residues in the CDR3. Trimming left V 8 bases short and J 3 bases short, with 8 bases between. CDR3 protein: CASVGHYEQYF. The CDR3 region has the DNA TGTGCCAGCGTAGGCCACTACGAGCAGTACTTC.

This chain uses TRBV25-1 with TRBJ2-3; D might be TRBD2 (6 bases). Trimming left V 5 bases short and J 1 base short, with 10 bases between. CDR1 and CDR2 from the germline V gene are MGHDK and SYGVNS. CDR3 length equals 14 residues. The CDR3 loop is CASSLWGGTDTQYF. The CDR3 coding sequence is TGTGCCAGCAGTCTATGGGGGGGCACAGATACGCAGTATTTT.

This clone was observed a few times. The gene calls are TRBV15 and TRBJ2-5; possible D gene TRBD2, 5 bases. The germline V and J ends were trimmed by 0 bases and 4 bases, with 15 bases remaining between them. The CDR3 loop spans 16 amino acids. Germline values: CDR1 LNHNV, CDR2 YYDKDF (reference sequence). The CDR3 loop reads CATSRDGGALGETQYF. The CDR3 DNA reads TGTGCCACCAGCAGAGATGGAGGAGCCCTGGGAGAGACCCAGTACTTC.

The genes are TRBV6-1 and TRBJ2-1; unclear D gene. CDR1 MNHNS and CDR2 SASEGT come from the germline V gene. Between the trimmed V and J ends, which lost 7 bases and 1 base, there was a span of 8 bases. The CDR3 is 13 amino acids. The chain's CDR3 is CASTWGSYNEQFF. CDR3 in DNA: TGTGCCAGCACCTGGGGATCCTACAATGAGCAGTTCTTC.

The chain carries TRBV29-1 and TRBJ2-2; 9 nucleotides agree with TRBD1. CDR1 SQVTM and CDR2 ANQGSEA come from the germline V gene. V shed 4 bases, J shed 3 bases, and the junction held 6 bases outside the gene matches. The CDR3 contains 15 residues. The CDR3 region is CSVGLRDRDTGELFF. CDR3 coding DNA: TGCAGCGTTGGGTTGCGGGACAGGGACACCGGGGAGCTGTTTTTT.

This chain uses TRBV7-9 with TRBJ1-3, with no clear D. V was cut by 1 base and J by 2 bases, with 12 bases left in between. The germline gives CDR1 SEHNR, CDR2 FQNEAQ (reference sequence). The CDR3 is 16 amino acids. CDR3 bases: TGTGCCAGCAGCTTAGTATCCGGGGTTGCTGGAAACACCATATATTTT. Protein product: CASSLVSGVAGNTIYF.

The chain recombines TRBV7-2 with TRBJ1-3; unclear D gene. This CDR3 region has 16 residues. Germline loops: CDR1 SGHTA, CDR2 FQGNSA. V was shortened by 2 bases and J by 0 bases, with 11 bases between the two germline ends. This CDR3 reads CASSLKQANSGNTIYF. The CDR3 DNA reads TGTGCCAGCAGCTTAAAGCAGGCGAACTCTGGAAACACCATATATTTT.

This clone was counted between two and nine times. The chain carries TRBV13 and TRBJ2-7, with TRBD1 identical over 8 bases. The CDR3 has 13 residues. From germline, CDR1 is PRHDT and CDR2 FYEKMQ (reference sequence). Trimming took 2 bases from V and 4 from J; bases not matched to a gene: 1. The CDR3 loop is CASSLTGGYEQYF. The CDR3, as DNA: TGTGCCAGCAGCTTAACAGGGGGGTACGAGCAGTACTTC.